One and the same sample provided the 26 T cell receptor beta chains below, sequenced in a study of shared clonotypes between healthy human individuals. The table came from immunoSEQ multiplex PCR; TCRdb's copy has only in-frame clones and leaves some out. The profile covers some 2.1 million clones, with less than 95% appearing a single time and 0.9% to 1.3% taken by the ten largest. Positively selected for CCR7, the CD45RO-negative cells used as naive CD8 cells excluded terminally differentiated effector memory CD45RA+ cells. The sample was naive CD8+ T cells sorted from blood. The receptors derive from a man between 18 and 29 years old in good health.

Regarding this clone: Within the sample, other DNA sequences also encode this same CDR3. The DNA of the CDR3 is TGCGCCAGCAGCTTGACGGCGGGCTCCTACAATGAGCAGTTCTTC. Its protein product is CASSLTAGSYNEQFF. The V call is TRBV5-1, the J call TRBJ2-1, with D maybe TRBD2 (5 bases). Germline lookup yields CDR1 SGHRS and CDR2 YFSETQ. V lost 1 base, J lost 0 bases, and 8 bases lay in between. This CDR3 contains 15 residues.

This clone was seen only once. V is TRBV27 and J is TRBJ2-7; 10 bases align to TRBD1. This CDR3 has 14 residues. The J segment lost 6 bases and the V segment lost 6 bases, leaving 8 bases of the junction unmatched. Germline-derived CDR1 and CDR2 are MNHEY and SMNVEV (reference sequence). Here the CDR3 DNA reads TGTGCCAGCAGCCAGACAGGGGGCTCCCCCGAGCAGTACTTC. As protein: CASSQTGGSPEQYF.

V gene TRBV7-8 combines with J gene TRBJ1-1; no clear D. Germline CDR1 and CDR2: SGHVS and FQNEAQ. The germline V and J ends were trimmed by 4 bases and 11 bases, with 17 bases remaining between them. This CDR3 has 13 residues. CDR3 amino acids: CASSSTTTQEAFF. CDR3 nucleotide sequence: TGTGCCAGCAGCTCTACTACAACCCAAGAGGCTTTCTTT.

The chain recombines TRBV7-9 with TRBJ1-3; tentative D call: TRBD1 (6 bases). V was trimmed by 6 bases and J by 1 base, leaving 16 bases between them. The V gene's germline CDR1 is SEHNR and CDR2 FQNEAQ (reference sequence). The CDR3 covers 16 residues. CDR3 sequence: CASSSRTVPSGNTIYF. The CDR3 bases are TGTGCCAGCAGTTCTCGGACAGTCCCTTCTGGAAACACCATATATTTT.

Notes on this clone: The sample holds other DNA sequences that translate to the same CDR3. This sequence joins TRBV9 and TRBJ2-1, with no clear D. CDR1 and CDR2 (germline): SGDLS, YYNGEE. V was pared by 0 bases and J by 0 bases, with 7 bases between. This CDR3 region has 15 residues. CDR3 nucleotide sequence: TGTGCCAGCAGCGTAGACGGCGGCTCCTACAATGAGCAGTTCTTC. This translates into CASSVDGGSYNEQFF.

DNA of the CDR3: TGTGCCAGCAGTTCCCTTGAGGGCGAGCAGTACTTC. It specifies CASSSLEGEQYF. The chain uses TRBV27 and TRBJ2-7, with D possibly TRBD2 on 5 matching bases. Trimming removed 4 bases from V and 6 bases from J, with 10 bases in between. CDR3 length: 12 residues. Germline-derived CDR1 and CDR2 are MNHEY and SMNVEV (reference sequence).

This clone was counted once. The same CDR3 is also encoded by other DNA sequences in this sample. The chain employs TRBV9 and TRBJ1-5, with a tentative D call TRBD1 (5 bases). Trimming left V 2 bases short and J 1 base short, with 10 bases between. From germline, CDR1 is SGDLS and CDR2 YYNGEE. This CDR3 region has 15 residues. The CDR3 coding sequence is TGTGCCAGCAGCGTTGACGGGGCGAGCAATCAGCCCCAGCATTTT. Translating it yields CASSVDGASNQPQHF.

This clone has a single count. The genes are TRBV27 and TRBJ2-7; 9 nucleotides line up with TRBD1. The length of the CDR3 is 15 residues. Losses at the gene ends were 2 bases for V and 5 bases for J; bases not matched to a gene: 7. The V gene's germline CDR1 is MNHEY and CDR2 SMNVEV (reference sequence). The DNA of the CDR3 is TGTGCCAGCAGTTTAGTAGGGACAGGGTCCCACGAGCAGTACTTC. Its translation is CASSLVGTGSHEQYF.

Concerning this clone: This specimen includes other DNA sequences encoding the same CDR3. The chain is built from TRBV30 and TRBJ2-7; 8 bases map to TRBD1. Germline V CDR1 and CDR2: GTSNPN, SVGIG (reference sequence). V lost 0 bases and J lost 7; bases outside the gene matches: 8. CDR3 length: 14 amino acids. This CDR3 reads CAWSVGQGAGEQYF. The CDR3 nucleotides are TGTGCCTGGAGTGTCGGGCAGGGGGCCGGAGAGCAGTACTTC.

A remark on this clone: Other nucleotide sequences from this sample produce the same CDR3. The chain employs TRBV6-5 and TRBJ2-7, with D perhaps matching TRBD1 (6 bases). Per germline, CDR1 MNHEY and CDR2 SVGAGI. V lost 6 bases, J lost 2 bases, and 11 bases lay in between. The CDR3 covers 13 residues. The CDR3 loop is CASSYGQPYEQYF. The CDR3 DNA reads TGTGCCAGCAGCTATGGACAGCCCTACGAGCAGTACTTC.

This chain joins TRBV7-6 and TRBJ2-7; 9 positions match TRBD1. V trimming: 5 bases; J trimming: 4 bases; junction bases outside the gene matches: 12. The CDR3 is 16 amino acids. Looked up from germline, CDR1 is SGHVS and CDR2 is FNYEAQ. The CDR3 nucleotides are TGTGCCAGCAGCAAGGACAGGGGTGATGGACCTTACGAGCAGTACTTC. Translated, it gives CASSKDRGDGPYEQYF.

The J gene is TRBJ2-2, the V gene TRBV19; no firm D call. The germline V gene has CDR1 LNHDA and CDR2 SQIVND (reference sequence). The length of the CDR3 is 13 residues. V was clipped by 5 bases and J by 6 bases, with 10 bases between them. Here the CDR3 reads CASSRNPAGELFF. In DNA form, the CDR3 reads TGTGCCAGTAGTCGGAATCCGGCCGGGGAGCTGTTTTTT.

This chain links TRBV13 with TRBJ2-5; D is unresolved. Trimming shortened V by 1 base and J by 4 bases, and 7 bases separated the two germline ends. Germline CDR1 PRHDT, CDR2 FYEKMQ (reference sequence). The CDR3 consists of 13 residues. For the CDR3, the DNA is TGTGCCAGCAGCTTAGTCTTTGGAGAGACCCAGTACTTC. It translates to CASSLVFGETQYF. Using reference TRBV13 and TRBJ2-5 for the parts outside the CDR3, the full variable domain is AAGVIQSPRHLIKEKRETATLKCYPIPRHDTVYWYQQGPGQDPQFLISFYEKMQSDKGSIPDRFSAQQFSDYHSELNMSSLELGDSALYFCASSLVFGETQYFGPGTRLLVL.

With respect to this clone: Other DNA sequences from this sample encode an identical CDR3 as well. The chain joins TRBV7-2 to TRBJ1-3, with D hard to call. The germline gives CDR1 SGHTA, CDR2 FQGNSA. The ends were cut back, 1 base at V and 1 base at J, with 5 bases in the middle. The CDR3 loop spans 14 amino acids. The CDR3 here is CASSLGGSGNTIYF. CDR3 nucleotide sequence: TGTGCCAGCAGCTTAGGAGGATCTGGAAACACCATATATTTT.

V is TRBV13 and J is TRBJ2-1, with D perhaps TRBD2 (5 bases). Per germline, CDR1 PRHDT and CDR2 FYEKMQ (reference sequence). The V gene lost 5 bases and the J gene lost 6 bases, with 11 bases spanning the gap. The CDR3 contains 13 residues. CDR3 residues: CASSARVLNEQFF. The CDR3 coding sequence is TGTGCCAGCAGCGCGAGGGTCCTCAATGAGCAGTTCTTC.

V is TRBV27 and J is TRBJ1-1; D is perhaps TRBD1 (5 bases). V was shortened by 5 bases and J by 0 bases, with 10 bases between the two germline ends. Germline V gene sequence: CDR1 MNHEY, CDR2 SMNVEV (reference sequence). The length of the CDR3 is 14 residues. The CDR3 nucleotides read TGTGCCAGCAGTCGTGACAGCTTGAACACTGAAGCTTTCTTT. It specifies CASSRDSLNTEAFF.

The chain is built from TRBV19 and TRBJ1-2; D is unclear. The length of the CDR3 is 12 residues. CDR1 and CDR2 (germline): LNHDA, SQIVND (reference sequence). V gave up 4 bases and J gave up 8 bases, with 11 bases separating them. This CDR3 is CASSTDYLGYTF. DNA of the CDR3: TGTGCCAGTAGTACAGATTACCTAGGCTACACCTTC.

On this clone itself: Additional DNA sequences in this sample encode the identical CDR3. This CDR3 is CASSPLAGVSNEQFF. The CDR3 nucleotides read TGTGCCAGCAGTCCCCTAGCGGGAGTTAGTAATGAGCAGTTCTTC. The chain recombines TRBV27 with TRBJ2-1; 10 bases are a match to TRBD2. With 5 bases clipped from V and 7 bases from J, the junction kept 8 bases outside the gene matches. CDR3 length: 15 amino acids. Germline values: CDR1 MNHEY, CDR2 SMNVEV (reference sequence).

The chain has TRBV14 and TRBJ2-5, with D possibly called TRBD1 or TRBD2 (5 bases each). This CDR3 spans 14 amino acids. The V end was cut by 6 bases, the J end by 5 bases, with 16 bases between. Germline V gene lookup returns CDR1 SGHDN and CDR2 FVKESK. This CDR3 is CASRPSGARETQYF. DNA for the CDR3: TGTGCCAGCAGACCCTCCGGGGCGAGGGAGACCCAGTACTTC.

The gene calls are TRBV5-6 and TRBJ2-5, with no clear D. Germline values: CDR1 SGHDT, CDR2 YYEEEE. V lost 1 base and J 3 bases, leaving 7 bases between the germline ends. The CDR3 spans 13 residues. The CDR3 reads CASSLLVKETQYF. CDR3 DNA: TGTGCCAGCAGCTTGTTAGTGAAAGAGACCCAGTACTTC.

The chain recombines TRBV27 with TRBJ1-4; D remains ambiguous. The V gene's germline CDR1 is MNHEY and CDR2 SMNVEV (reference sequence). Trimming cost V 2 bases and J 0 bases, with 10 bases left between them. This CDR3 contains 16 residues. The CDR3 loop is CASSLQPGSTNEKLFF. CDR3 nucleotide sequence: TGTGCCAGCAGTTTACAACCGGGATCAACTAATGAAAAACTGTTTTTT. The whole variable domain, filled in from reference TRBV27 and TRBJ1-4, reads EAQVTQNPRYLITVTGKKLTVTCSQNMNHEYMSWYRQDPGLGLRQIYYSMNVEVTDKGDVPEGYKVSRKEKRNFPLILESPSPNQTSLYFCASSLQPGSTNEKLFFGSGTQLSVL.

This clone was recorded once. This chain connects TRBV19 to TRBJ2-7; 11 nucleotides align to TRBD2. V was clipped by 5 bases and J by 2 bases; unmatched bases: 8. The CDR3 sequence is 16 residues long. Germline V gene sequence: CDR1 LNHDA, CDR2 SQIVND (reference sequence). CDR3 coding DNA: TGTGCCAGTAGTGGGACTAGCGGAGCCCATCCCTACGAGCAGTACTTC. It codes for CASSGTSGAHPYEQYF. The full variable domain, rest sourced from reference TRBV19 and TRBJ2-7, is DGGITQSPKYLFRKEGQNVTLSCEQNLNHDAMYWYRQDPGQGLRLIYYSQIVNDFQKGDIAEGYSVSREKKESFPLTVTSAQKNPTAFYLCASSGTSGAHPYEQYFGPGTRLTVT.

The chain joins TRBV27 to TRBJ1-1; D unclear. The CDR3 is made up of 15 amino acids. V was pared by 0 bases and J by 0 bases, with 8 bases between. Germline CDR1 and CDR2: MNHEY and SMNVEV (reference sequence). The CDR3 sequence is CASSLSPSMNTEAFF. The CDR3 region has the DNA TGTGCCAGCAGTTTATCGCCAAGCATGAACACTGAAGCTTTCTTT.

To note about this clone: This sample includes further DNA sequences coding for the same CDR3. The rearrangement links TRBV2 to TRBJ2-3, with 7 bases aligning to TRBD2. The germline V gene has CDR1 SNHLY and CDR2 FYNNEI. V shed 1 base, J shed 2 bases, and the junction held 3 bases outside the gene matches. This CDR3 region has 15 residues. DNA for the CDR3: TGTGCCAGCAGTGAAGGGCTAGCGGCCACAGATACGCAGTATTTT. This gives the protein CASSEGLAATDTQYF.

Notes on this clone: Different DNA sequences within this sample yield the same CDR3. V gene TRBV9 combines with J gene TRBJ1-1; no definite D call. This CDR3 contains 14 residues. The V end was cut by 0 bases, the J end by 2 bases, with 8 bases between. CDR1 and CDR2 (germline): SGDLS, YYNGEE. CDR3 amino acids: CASSVEAGNTEAFF. The CDR3 DNA is TGTGCCAGCAGCGTAGAGGCAGGCAACACTGAAGCTTTCTTT.

The chain links TRBV27 to TRBJ2-7; 12 bases agree with TRBD2. After removal of 4 bases from V and 11 bases from J, the junction contained 3 bases not matched to a gene. The CDR3 has 12 residues. CDR1 and CDR2 from the germline V gene are MNHEY and SMNVEV (reference sequence). CDR3 sequence (DNA): TGTGCCAGCAGTTCCCGGACTAGCGGGGAGTACTTC. This sequence encodes CASSSRTSGEYF.